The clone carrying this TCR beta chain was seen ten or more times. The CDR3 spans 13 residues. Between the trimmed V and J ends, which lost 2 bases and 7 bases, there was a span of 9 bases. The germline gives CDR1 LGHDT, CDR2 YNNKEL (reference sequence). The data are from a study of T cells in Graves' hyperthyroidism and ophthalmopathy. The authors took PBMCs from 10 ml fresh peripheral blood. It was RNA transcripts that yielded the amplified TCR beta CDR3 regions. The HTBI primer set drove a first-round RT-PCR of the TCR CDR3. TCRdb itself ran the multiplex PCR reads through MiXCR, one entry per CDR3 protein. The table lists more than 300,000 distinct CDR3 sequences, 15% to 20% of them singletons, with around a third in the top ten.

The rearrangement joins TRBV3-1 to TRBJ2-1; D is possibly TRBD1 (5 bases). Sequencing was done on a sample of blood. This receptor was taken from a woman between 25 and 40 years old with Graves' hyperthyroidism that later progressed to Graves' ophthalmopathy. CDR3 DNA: TGTGCCAGCAGCCAATTTAACAGGAATGAGCAGTTCTTC. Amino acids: CASSQFNRNEQFF.